These 9 T cell receptor beta chains came from one sample sequenced in a study of human T cells and chemical hapten exposure. TCRdb called the RACE reads again in MiXCR, with one record for every CDR3 protein. The sample consists of 280,000 or so distinct CDR3 sequences, 7.5% to 8% of them appearing once. Described time point: pre-sensitization, week 0. As for treatment: therapeutic diphenylcyclopropenone sensitization with weekly scalp DPC. The sample consisted of whole blood, taken in connection with sensitization to the hapten diphenylcyclopropenone (DPC). The receptors were sampled from a man younger than 35 with alopecia areata. Some clones in this sample may be carry-over from other donors' samples.

This clonotype was detected ten times or more. This chain uses TRBV6-5 with TRBJ1-2; D is ambiguous. The CDR3 consists of 14 residues. Germline loops: CDR1 MNHEY, CDR2 SVGAGI. Trimming cost V 0 bases and J 4 bases, with 9 bases left between them. The CDR3 coding sequence is TGTGCCAGCAGTTACTCGTATAACAGCTATGGCTACACCTTC. Its translation: CASSYSYNSYGYTF.

The chain joins TRBV11-2 to TRBJ1-1; 7 positions match TRBD1. Germline values: CDR1 SGHAT, CDR2 FQNNGV. V shed 1 base, J shed 0 bases, and the junction held 5 bases outside the gene matches. The CDR3 contains 16 residues. In DNA form, the CDR3 reads TGTGCCAGCAGCTTAGGACAGGGACGACTGAACACTGAAGCTTTCTTT. It translates to CASSLGQGRLNTEAFF.

This clonotype was observed many times. The chain uses TRBV2 and TRBJ2-3; 7 bases fit TRBD2. V lost 6 bases and J lost 3; bases outside the gene matches: 0. The CDR3 contains 12 residues. The germline V gene encodes CDR1 SNHLY and CDR2 FYNNEI. The CDR3 region has the DNA TGTGCCAGCAGGCGGGGGACAGATACGCAGTATTTT. As protein: CASRRGTDTQYF.

V usage is TRBV20-1 and J usage is TRBJ1-4; D is unresolved. V was clipped by 6 bases and J by 7 bases, with 12 bases between them. The CDR3 is 12 amino acids. Germline CDR1 and CDR2: DFQATT and SNEGSKA (reference sequence). The CDR3 nucleotides are TGCAGTGCCGCACTCTGGGGTGAAAAACTGTTTTTT. The encoded protein is CSAALWGEKLFF.

The chain carries TRBV9 and TRBJ2-5, with 7 bases lining up with TRBD1. The germline gives CDR1 SGDLS, CDR2 YYNGEE. V lost 2 bases and J lost 2; bases outside the gene matches: 6. The CDR3 contains 15 residues. CDR3 nucleotide sequence: TGTGCCAGCAGCGTCTCGACAGGGAGTCAAGAGACCCAGTACTTC. Translating it yields CASSVSTGSQETQYF.

This clonotype came up many times. The chain joins TRBV20-1 to TRBJ2-6, with 11 bases aligning to TRBD1. The CDR3 covers 14 residues. The V gene's germline CDR1 is DFQATT and CDR2 SNEGSKA (reference sequence). The CDR3 region has the DNA TGCAGCGCAGGACAGGGGGCCGGGGCCAACGTCCTGACTTTC. The encoded protein is CSAGQGAGANVLTF.

This clonotype was seen only a few times. The J gene is TRBJ2-3, the V gene TRBV5-6, with 9 nucleotides matching TRBD1. CDR3 length equals 16 residues. Germline V CDR1 and CDR2: SGHDT, YYEEEE. V lost 4 bases, J lost 5 bases, and 11 bases stayed unmatched. CDR3: CASSPAGQGYGDTQYF. The CDR3 bases are TGTGCCAGCAGCCCGGCGGGACAGGGTTATGGAGATACGCAGTATTTT.

This clonotype was observed a few times. The V gene is TRBV7-2, the J gene TRBJ1-2; no firm D call. V was trimmed by 1 base and J by 4 bases, leaving 13 bases between them. Germline CDR1 SGHTA, CDR2 FQGNSA. The CDR3 sequence is 15 residues long. For the CDR3, the DNA is TGTGCCAGCAGCTTAGTAGAGGGCGCAGGCTATGGCTACACCTTC. This sequence encodes CASSLVEGAGYGYTF.

The table lists this clonotype with a few counts. The rearrangement uses TRBV7-2 and TRBJ2-1; TRBD2 matches at 8 bases. After removal of 8 bases from V and 5 bases from J, the junction contained 5 bases not matched to a gene. The CDR3 covers 13 residues. Germline V CDR1 and CDR2: SGHTA, FQGNSA. The CDR3 region has the DNA TGTGCCAGCGAAGCGGGGGTACACAATGAGCAGTTCTTC. It specifies CASEAGVHNEQFF.